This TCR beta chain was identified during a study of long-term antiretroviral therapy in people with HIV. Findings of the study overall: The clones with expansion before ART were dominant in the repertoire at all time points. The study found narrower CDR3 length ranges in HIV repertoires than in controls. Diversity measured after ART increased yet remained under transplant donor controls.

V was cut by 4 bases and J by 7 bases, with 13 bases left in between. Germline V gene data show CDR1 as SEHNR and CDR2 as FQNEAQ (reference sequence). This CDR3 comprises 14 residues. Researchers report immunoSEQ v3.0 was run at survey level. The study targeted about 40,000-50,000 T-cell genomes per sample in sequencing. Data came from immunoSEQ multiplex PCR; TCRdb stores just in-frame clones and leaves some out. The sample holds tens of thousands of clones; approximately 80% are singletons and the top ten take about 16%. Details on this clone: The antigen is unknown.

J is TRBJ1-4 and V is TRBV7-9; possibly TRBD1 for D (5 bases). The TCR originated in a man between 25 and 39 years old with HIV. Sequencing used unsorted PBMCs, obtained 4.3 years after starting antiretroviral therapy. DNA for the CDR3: TGTGCCAGCAGCTCGGACACCCGTATTGAAAAACTGTTTTTT. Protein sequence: CASSSDTRIEKLFF.